Listed below are T cell receptor beta chains from one sample, sequenced in a study of blood T cell repertoires in COVID-19. Data came from immunoSEQ multiplex PCR; TCRdb stores just in-frame clones and leaves some out. There are under 250,000 clones in the sample; approximately 88% occur only once, and under 30% lies in the top ten. The sample consisted of peripheral blood. These TCRs come from a man in his forties or fifties with acute or convalescent COVID-19. The CDR3 runs from the conserved cysteine through the conserved F or W. A D gene is named only where the DNA matches it firmly. Size is stated for part of the rows, as once, few or many counts, or as a class when the clone is expanded.

>TRBJ2-1|-|TRBD1|TRBV10-3
CAISDWDRSNNEQFF
TGTGCCATCAGTGATTGGGACAGGTCCAACAATGAGCAGTTCTTC
>TRBJ2-7|-|-|TRBV5-1
CASSLDQGSYEQYF
TGCGCCAGCAGCTTGGATCAGGGATCCTACGAGCAGTACTTC
>TRBJ2-7|-|-|TRBV6-1
CASSEGGAGYEQYF
TGTGCCAGCAGTGAGGGGGGTGCCGGCTACGAGCAGTACTTC
>TRBJ2-1|-|TRBD2|TRBV5-4
CASTPNSGSSYNEQFF
TGTGCCAGCACCCCCAATAGCGGGAGCTCCTACAATGAGCAGTTCTTC
>TRBJ2-7|-|-|TRBV3-1/TRBV3-2
CASSHRLNYEQYF
TGTGCCAGCAGCCACAGACTGAACTACGAGCAGTACTTC
>TRBJ1-5|-|TRBD1|TRBV19
CASRTGQGNTNSNQPQHF
TGTGCCAGTCGGACGGGACAGGGAAATACCAATAGCAATCAGCCCCAGCATTTT
>TRBJ2-3|-|-|TRBV25-1
CASSEWRATDTQYF
TGTGCCAGCAGTGAATGGAGGGCCACAGATACGCAGTATTTT
>TRBJ2-5|-|-|TRBV7-9
CASSYRVGETQYF
TGTGCCAGCAGCTACAGGGTTGGGGAGACCCAGTACTTC
>TRBJ2-1|once|-|TRBV20-1
CSGGGNNEQFF
TGCAGTGGAGGCGGCAACAATGAGCAGTTCTTC
>TRBJ1-4|few|-|TRBV5-1
CASSRVATNEKLFF
TGCGCCAGCAGCCGAGTAGCAACTAATGAAAAACTGTTTTTT
>TRBJ2-1|-|-|TRBV7-9
CASSLVLADNEQFF
TGTGCCAGCAGCTTGGTTTTAGCGGACAATGAGCAGTTCTTC
>TRBJ1-1|-|TRBD1|TRBV9
CASSERTGGEAFF
TGTGCCAGCAGCGAAAGGACAGGGGGTGAAGCTTTCTTT
>TRBJ2-7|few|-|TRBV6-5
CASSLTSRYEQYF
TGTGCCAGCAGCTTGACAAGTCGGTACGAGCAGTACTTC